This T cell receptor beta chain is drawn from a study of Ad26.COV2.S vaccination and SARS-CoV-2 variants. Study-wide context: Among those in the COV1001 Ad26.COV2.S trial arm was the donor. Once or twice, 56 days apart, Ad26.COV2.S was delivered intramuscularly.

The repertoire was sequenced with immunoSEQ multiplex PCR; TCRdb's copy has only in-frame clones and lacks some. This table has some 320,000 clones, just over 85% appearing once. As to treatment: 19 received Ad26.COV2.S at low or high dose, single or two shots; about five received placebo; per-sample allocation not given. Day 63 after the first injection of vaccine or placebo was the sampling time. CDR3 size: 13 residues. The V and J ends lost 7 bases and 1 base respectively, with 10 bases between them. Germline V gives CDR1 WSHSY, CDR2 SAAADI. Sequences were derived from peripheral blood, sampled in a trial of Ad26.COV2.S vaccine versus placebo. The J gene is TRBJ1-1, the V gene TRBV10-2; no clear D. The sequence derives from a person between 18 and 65 years old who received the Ad26.COV2.S COVID-19 vaccine or a placebo. CDR3 sequence (DNA): TGCGCCAGCACCCTCGGGAGGAACACTGAAGCTTTCTTT. The encoded protein is CASTLGRNTEAFF.